This TCR beta chain emerged from a study of Ad26.COV2.S vaccination and SARS-CoV-2 variants. Study background: Donor got 5x10^10 or 1x10^11 viral particles of Ad26.COV2.S. The study, taken as a whole, reports: Higher spike-specific TCR breadth was found in vaccine recipients than in placebo recipients.

After removal of 2 bases from V and 2 bases from J, the junction contained 5 bases not matched to a gene. Germline-derived CDR1 and CDR2 are LNHDA and SQIVND (reference sequence). The CDR3 runs to 15 residues. This clone came up once. What it binds is not known. Only in-frame clones appear in the TCRdb table, and some are missing; sequencing was by immunoSEQ multiplex PCR. The sample shows hundreds of thousands of clones, about four fifths of them seen only once. As to treatment: 15 to 20 received Ad26.COV2.S at low or high dose, single or two shots; several received placebo; per-sample allocation not given. The investigators took samples on day 63 after the first vaccine or placebo injection.

The sequencing used peripheral blood, collected in a trial of Ad26.COV2.S vaccine versus placebo. The chain combines TRBV19 with TRBJ2-7; 8 bases match TRBD1. The TCR originated in a person aged 18-60 years who received the Ad26.COV2.S COVID-19 vaccine or a placebo. This CDR3 is CASSILDRAPYEQYF. In DNA, the CDR3 is TGTGCCAGTAGTATATTGGACAGGGCCCCCTACGAGCAGTACTTC. Full variable domain (outside the CDR3, taken from reference TRBV19 and TRBJ2-7): DGGITQSPKYLFRKEGQNVTLSCEQNLNHDAMYWYRQDPGQGLRLIYYSQIVNDFQKGDIAEGYSVSREKKESFPLTVTSAQKNPTAFYLCASSILDRAPYEQYFGPGTRLTVT.